This T cell receptor (beta chain) was profiled in a study of T cell responses to AZD1222 COVID-19 vaccine. The analysis combined second doses at about 4 or about 12 weeks. Germline trimming cut 6 bases from V and 3 bases from J; bases unmatched to any gene: 7. The length of the CDR3 is 14 residues. Per germline, CDR1 MNHEY and CDR2 SVGAGI. General study results and limits: AZD1222 recipients seropositive at baseline numbered only 5 to 7. Elevations in Spike-specific TCR breadth and depth followed administration of two AZD1222 doses. Among spike-specific TCRs, nearly half reportedly target unmutated variant regions.

Sequencing was performed with immunoSEQ multiplex PCR; in TCRdb, only in-frame clones are kept and a portion is missing. The sample carries around 160,000 clones, around 90% recorded once. About this clone itself: Its target is not known.

This sequence was found in an adult who received the AZD1222 COVID-19 vaccine. The sequencing used peripheral blood, collected 28 days after the second AZD1222 dose. The chain recombines TRBV6-5 with TRBJ1-1, with 7 bases matching TRBD1. Written as DNA, the CDR3 is TGTGCCAGCAGCCAGAGACAGGGATACACTGAAGCTTTCTTT. This translates into CASSQRQGYTEAFF.